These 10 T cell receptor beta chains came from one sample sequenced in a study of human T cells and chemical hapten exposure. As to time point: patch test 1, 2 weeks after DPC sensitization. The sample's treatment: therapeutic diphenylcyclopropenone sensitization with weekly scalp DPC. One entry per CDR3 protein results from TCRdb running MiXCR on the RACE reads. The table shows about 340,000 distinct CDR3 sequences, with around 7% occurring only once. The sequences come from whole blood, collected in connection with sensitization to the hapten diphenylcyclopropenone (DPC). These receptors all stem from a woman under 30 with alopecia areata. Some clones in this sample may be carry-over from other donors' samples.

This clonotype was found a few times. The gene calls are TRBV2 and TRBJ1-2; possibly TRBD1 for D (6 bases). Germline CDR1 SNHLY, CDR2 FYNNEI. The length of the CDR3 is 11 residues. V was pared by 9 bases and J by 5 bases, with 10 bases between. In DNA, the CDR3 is TGTGCCAGTCAACAGGGTTATGGCTACACCTTC. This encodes CASQQGYGYTF. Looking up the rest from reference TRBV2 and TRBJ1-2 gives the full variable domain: EPEVTQTPSHQVTQMGQEVILRCVPISNHLYFYWYRQILGQKVEFLVSFYNNEISEKSEIFDDQFSVERPDGSNFTLKIRSTKLEDSAMYFCASQQGYGYTFGSGTRLTVV.

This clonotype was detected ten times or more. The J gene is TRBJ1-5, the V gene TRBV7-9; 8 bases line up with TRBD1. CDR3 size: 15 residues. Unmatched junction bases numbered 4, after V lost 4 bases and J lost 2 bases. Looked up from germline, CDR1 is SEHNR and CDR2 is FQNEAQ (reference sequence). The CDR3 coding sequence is TGTGCCAGCAGCTACGGACAGGGACGCAATCAGCCCCAGCATTTT. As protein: CASSYGQGRNQPQHF.

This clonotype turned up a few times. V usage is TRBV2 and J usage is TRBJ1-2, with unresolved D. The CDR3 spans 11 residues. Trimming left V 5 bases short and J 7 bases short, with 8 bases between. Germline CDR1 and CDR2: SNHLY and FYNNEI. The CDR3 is CASSQSSGYTF. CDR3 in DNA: TGTGCCAGCAGTCAGAGTAGTGGCTACACCTTC.

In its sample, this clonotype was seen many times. CDR3 sequence (DNA): TGTGCCAGCAGCACCCTGGTCCGAGACTACCAGGGAGAAGAGACCCAGTACTTC. This codes for CASSTLVRDYQGEETQYF. This chain uses TRBV7-6 with TRBJ2-5; D is possibly TRBD1 or TRBD2 (5 bases each). The germline V gene encodes CDR1 SGHVS and CDR2 FNYEAQ. V was clipped by 5 bases and J by 3 bases, with 25 bases between them. The CDR3 contains 18 residues.

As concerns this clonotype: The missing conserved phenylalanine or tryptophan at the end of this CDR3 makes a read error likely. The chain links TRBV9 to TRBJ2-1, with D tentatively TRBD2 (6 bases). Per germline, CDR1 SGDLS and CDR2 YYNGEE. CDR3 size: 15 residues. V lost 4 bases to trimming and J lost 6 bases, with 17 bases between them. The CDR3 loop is CASSFRVGTANEQFS. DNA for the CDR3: TGTGCCAGCAGCTTTCGGGTAGGGACTGCCAATGAGCAGTTCTCC.

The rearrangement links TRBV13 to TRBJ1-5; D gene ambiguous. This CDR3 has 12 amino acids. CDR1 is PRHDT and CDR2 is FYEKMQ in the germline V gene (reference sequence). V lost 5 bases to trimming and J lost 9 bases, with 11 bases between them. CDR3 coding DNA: TGTGCCAGCAGCATCCCAGGTTCGCCCCAGCATTTT. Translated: CASSIPGSPQHF. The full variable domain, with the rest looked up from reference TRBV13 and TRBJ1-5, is AAGVIQSPRHLIKEKRETATLKCYPIPRHDTVYWYQQGPGQDPQFLISFYEKMQSDKGSIPDRFSAQQFSDYHSELNMSSLELGDSALYFCASSIPGSPQHFGDGTRLSIL.

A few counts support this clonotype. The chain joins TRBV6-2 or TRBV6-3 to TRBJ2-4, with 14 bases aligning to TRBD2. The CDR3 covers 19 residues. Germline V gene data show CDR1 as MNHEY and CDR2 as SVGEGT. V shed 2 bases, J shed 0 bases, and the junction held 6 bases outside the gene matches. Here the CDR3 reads CASSYDGTSGGLAKNIQYF. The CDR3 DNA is TGTGCCAGCAGTTACGATGGGACTAGCGGGGGCTTAGCCAAAAACATTCAGTACTTC.

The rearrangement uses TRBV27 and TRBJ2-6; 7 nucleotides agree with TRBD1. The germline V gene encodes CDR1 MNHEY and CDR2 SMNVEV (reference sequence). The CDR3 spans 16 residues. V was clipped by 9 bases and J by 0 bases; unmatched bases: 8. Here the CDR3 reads CASSDRVFSGANVLTF. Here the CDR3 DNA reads TGTGCCAGTTCCGACAGGGTTTTCTCTGGGGCCAACGTCCTGACTTTC.

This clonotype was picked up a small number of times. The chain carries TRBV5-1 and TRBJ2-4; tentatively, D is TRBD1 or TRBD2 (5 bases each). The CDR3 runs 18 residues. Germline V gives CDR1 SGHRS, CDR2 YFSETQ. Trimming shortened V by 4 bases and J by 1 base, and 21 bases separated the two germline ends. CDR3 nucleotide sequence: TGCGCCAGCAGCCCGGCCGGTGGGGCCTGGGGGGCCAAAAACATTCAGTACTTC. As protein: CASSPAGGAWGAKNIQYF. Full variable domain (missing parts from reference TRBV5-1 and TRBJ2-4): KAGVTQTPRYLIKTRGQQVTLSCSPISGHRSVSWYQQTPGQGLQFLFEYFSETQRNKGNFPGRFSGRQFSNSRSEMNVSTLELGDSALYLCASSPAGGAWGAKNIQYFGAGTRLSVL.

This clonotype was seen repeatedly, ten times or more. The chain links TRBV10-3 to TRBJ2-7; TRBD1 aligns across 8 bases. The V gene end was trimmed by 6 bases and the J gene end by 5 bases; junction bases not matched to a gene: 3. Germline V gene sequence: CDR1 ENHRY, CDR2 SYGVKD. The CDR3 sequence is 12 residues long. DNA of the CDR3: TGTGCCATCAGCTTGACAGGGGACGAGCAGTACTTC. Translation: CAISLTGDEQYF.